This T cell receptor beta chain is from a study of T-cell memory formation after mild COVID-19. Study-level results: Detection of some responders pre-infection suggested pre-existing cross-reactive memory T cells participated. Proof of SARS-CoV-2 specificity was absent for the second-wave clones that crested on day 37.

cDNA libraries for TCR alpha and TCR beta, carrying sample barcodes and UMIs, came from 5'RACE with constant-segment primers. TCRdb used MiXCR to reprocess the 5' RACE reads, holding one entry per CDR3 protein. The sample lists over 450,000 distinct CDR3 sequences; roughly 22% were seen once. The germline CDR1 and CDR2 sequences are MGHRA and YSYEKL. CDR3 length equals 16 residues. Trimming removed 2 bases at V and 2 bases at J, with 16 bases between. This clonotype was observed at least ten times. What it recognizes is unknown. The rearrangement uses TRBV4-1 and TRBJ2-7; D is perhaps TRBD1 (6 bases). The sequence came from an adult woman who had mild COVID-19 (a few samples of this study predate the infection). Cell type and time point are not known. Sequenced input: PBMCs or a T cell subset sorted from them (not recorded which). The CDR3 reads CASSQYGQNPTYEQYF. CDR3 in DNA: TGCGCCAGCAGCCAATACGGACAGAACCCCACCTACGAGCAGTACTTC.